This entry describes one T cell receptor beta chain. The CDR3 is 13 amino acids. The germline CDR1 and CDR2 sequences are KGHSH and LQKENI. After removal of 5 bases from V and 7 bases from J, the junction contained 2 bases not matched to a gene. Here immunoSEQ multiplex PCR was the method, and the copy in TCRdb shows in-frame clones only, minus some. This table has 72,000 or so clones, 75% to 95% appearing once. The data were obtained in a study of blood T cell repertoires in COVID-19. The genes are TRBV18 and TRBJ1-6; 7 bases fit TRBD1. The receptor was isolated from a woman older than 75 with acute or convalescent COVID-19. Sequencing input: peripheral blood. The CDR3 loop reads CASSRDRNSPLHF. The CDR3 bases are TGTGCCAGCTCAAGGGACAGAAATTCACCCCTCCACTTT.